This T cell receptor (beta chain) was sequenced for a study of blood T cell repertoires in COVID-19. The overall study: Material from acute and convalescent COVID-19 was sourced from the United States, Italy and Spain. T cells, B-cell-depleted T cells, or PBMCs supplied cDNA or gDNA.

In the study's own analysis: It was from reference gene primer amplification that nucleated cell counts were estimated. Data came from immunoSEQ multiplex PCR; TCRdb stores just in-frame clones and leaves some out. V and J calls and clone size are as listed in that table; D and trimming were resolved from the DNA. Among approximately 82,000 clones listed, about 92% were seen once. The sample holds one count of this clone. Trimming took 4 bases from V and 4 from J; bases not matched to a gene: 12. This CDR3 spans 16 amino acids. Germline lookup yields CDR1 SGHRS and CDR2 YFSETQ. Specimen: peripheral blood. This rearrangement joins TRBV5-1 to TRBJ2-3, with 7 positions matching TRBD2. The sequence was collected from a woman aged 60-75 years with active COVID-19. Written as DNA, the CDR3 is TGCGCCAGCAGCGGGCCGACTAGCACTTTGTCAGATACGCAGTATTTT. Encoded protein: CASSGPTSTLSDTQYF.